What follows describes a single T cell receptor beta chain. Its cognate antigen is unknown. PCR primers comprised 60 Vbeta and 13 Jbeta primers. Some clones are missing from TCRdb's copy, which holds only in-frame ones; the method was immunoSEQ multiplex PCR. The table includes roughly 180,000 clones, about 75% detected once. These data come from a study of cytomegalovirus exposure and HLA in healthy donors. Study-level points and caveats: Based on reports, TCR beta sequences accurately predicted HLA-A and HLA-B alleles for most subjects. Within an earlier analysis, most TCR beta V segments proved productive either about 90% or about 30% of the time.

This CDR3 spans 17 amino acids. From germline, CDR1 is SGHTA and CDR2 FQGNSA. Trimming at V came to 2 bases and at J to 4 bases, leaving 9 bases not matched to a gene. The sequence came from a female donor in good health and CMV-seronegative. The gene calls are TRBV7-2 and TRBJ2-2, with TRBD2 matching 8 bases. Input material: PBMCs. CDR3 sequence: CASSLRERGSITGELFF. The CDR3 DNA follows: TGTGCCAGCAGCTTACGAGAGCGGGGGTCCATCACCGGGGAGCTGTTTTTT. The full variable domain, completed using reference TRBV7-2 and TRBJ2-2, is GAGVSQSPSNKVTEKGKDVELRCDPISGHTALYWYRQSLGQGLEFLIYFQGNSAPDKSGLPSDRFSAERTGGSVSTLTIQRTQQEDSAVYLCASSLRERGSITGELFFGEGSRLTVL.